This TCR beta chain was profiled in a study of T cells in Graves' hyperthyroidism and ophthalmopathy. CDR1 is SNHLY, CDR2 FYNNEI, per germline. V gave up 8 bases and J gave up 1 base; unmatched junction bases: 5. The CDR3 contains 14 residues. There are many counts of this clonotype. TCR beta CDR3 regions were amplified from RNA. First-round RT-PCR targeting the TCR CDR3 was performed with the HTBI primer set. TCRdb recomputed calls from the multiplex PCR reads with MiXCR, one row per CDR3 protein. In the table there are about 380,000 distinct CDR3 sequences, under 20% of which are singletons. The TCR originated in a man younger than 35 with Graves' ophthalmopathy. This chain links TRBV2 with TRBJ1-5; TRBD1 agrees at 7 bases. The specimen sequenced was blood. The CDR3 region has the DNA TGTGCCAGCGCCCAGGGGGGAAGCAATCAGCCCCAGCATTTT. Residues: CASAQGGSNQPQHF. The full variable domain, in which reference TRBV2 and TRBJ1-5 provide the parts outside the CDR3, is EPEVTQTPSHQVTQMGQEVILRCVPISNHLYFYWYRQILGQKVEFLVSFYNNEISEKSEIFDDQFSVERPDGSNFTLKIRSTKLEDSAMYFCASAQGGSNQPQHFGDGTRLSIL.